This T cell receptor (beta chain) was retrieved from a study of OX40 agonist ivuxolimab in advanced cancers. Clones were sequenced by immunoSEQ multiplex PCR, and TCRdb holds only the in-frame ones, with some missing. This table holds some 90,000 clones, roughly nine tenths found once. The TCR comes from an adult with an advanced solid tumor such as melanoma, head and neck, liver or kidney cancer. The sample here was CD4+ or CD8+ T cells sorted from blood, taken in a trial of the OX40 agonist ivuxolimab.

The CDR3 is CASSQSPGTGVTGELFF. In DNA, the CDR3 is TGCGCCAGCAGCCAAAGTCCCGGGACAGGGGTTACCGGGGAGCTGTTTTTT. V is TRBV4-3 and J is TRBJ2-2; 10 bases are shared with TRBD1. This CDR3 comprises 17 residues. V trimming: 2 bases; J trimming: 5 bases; junction bases outside the gene matches: 8. Looked up from germline, CDR1 is LGHNA and CDR2 is YSLEER.